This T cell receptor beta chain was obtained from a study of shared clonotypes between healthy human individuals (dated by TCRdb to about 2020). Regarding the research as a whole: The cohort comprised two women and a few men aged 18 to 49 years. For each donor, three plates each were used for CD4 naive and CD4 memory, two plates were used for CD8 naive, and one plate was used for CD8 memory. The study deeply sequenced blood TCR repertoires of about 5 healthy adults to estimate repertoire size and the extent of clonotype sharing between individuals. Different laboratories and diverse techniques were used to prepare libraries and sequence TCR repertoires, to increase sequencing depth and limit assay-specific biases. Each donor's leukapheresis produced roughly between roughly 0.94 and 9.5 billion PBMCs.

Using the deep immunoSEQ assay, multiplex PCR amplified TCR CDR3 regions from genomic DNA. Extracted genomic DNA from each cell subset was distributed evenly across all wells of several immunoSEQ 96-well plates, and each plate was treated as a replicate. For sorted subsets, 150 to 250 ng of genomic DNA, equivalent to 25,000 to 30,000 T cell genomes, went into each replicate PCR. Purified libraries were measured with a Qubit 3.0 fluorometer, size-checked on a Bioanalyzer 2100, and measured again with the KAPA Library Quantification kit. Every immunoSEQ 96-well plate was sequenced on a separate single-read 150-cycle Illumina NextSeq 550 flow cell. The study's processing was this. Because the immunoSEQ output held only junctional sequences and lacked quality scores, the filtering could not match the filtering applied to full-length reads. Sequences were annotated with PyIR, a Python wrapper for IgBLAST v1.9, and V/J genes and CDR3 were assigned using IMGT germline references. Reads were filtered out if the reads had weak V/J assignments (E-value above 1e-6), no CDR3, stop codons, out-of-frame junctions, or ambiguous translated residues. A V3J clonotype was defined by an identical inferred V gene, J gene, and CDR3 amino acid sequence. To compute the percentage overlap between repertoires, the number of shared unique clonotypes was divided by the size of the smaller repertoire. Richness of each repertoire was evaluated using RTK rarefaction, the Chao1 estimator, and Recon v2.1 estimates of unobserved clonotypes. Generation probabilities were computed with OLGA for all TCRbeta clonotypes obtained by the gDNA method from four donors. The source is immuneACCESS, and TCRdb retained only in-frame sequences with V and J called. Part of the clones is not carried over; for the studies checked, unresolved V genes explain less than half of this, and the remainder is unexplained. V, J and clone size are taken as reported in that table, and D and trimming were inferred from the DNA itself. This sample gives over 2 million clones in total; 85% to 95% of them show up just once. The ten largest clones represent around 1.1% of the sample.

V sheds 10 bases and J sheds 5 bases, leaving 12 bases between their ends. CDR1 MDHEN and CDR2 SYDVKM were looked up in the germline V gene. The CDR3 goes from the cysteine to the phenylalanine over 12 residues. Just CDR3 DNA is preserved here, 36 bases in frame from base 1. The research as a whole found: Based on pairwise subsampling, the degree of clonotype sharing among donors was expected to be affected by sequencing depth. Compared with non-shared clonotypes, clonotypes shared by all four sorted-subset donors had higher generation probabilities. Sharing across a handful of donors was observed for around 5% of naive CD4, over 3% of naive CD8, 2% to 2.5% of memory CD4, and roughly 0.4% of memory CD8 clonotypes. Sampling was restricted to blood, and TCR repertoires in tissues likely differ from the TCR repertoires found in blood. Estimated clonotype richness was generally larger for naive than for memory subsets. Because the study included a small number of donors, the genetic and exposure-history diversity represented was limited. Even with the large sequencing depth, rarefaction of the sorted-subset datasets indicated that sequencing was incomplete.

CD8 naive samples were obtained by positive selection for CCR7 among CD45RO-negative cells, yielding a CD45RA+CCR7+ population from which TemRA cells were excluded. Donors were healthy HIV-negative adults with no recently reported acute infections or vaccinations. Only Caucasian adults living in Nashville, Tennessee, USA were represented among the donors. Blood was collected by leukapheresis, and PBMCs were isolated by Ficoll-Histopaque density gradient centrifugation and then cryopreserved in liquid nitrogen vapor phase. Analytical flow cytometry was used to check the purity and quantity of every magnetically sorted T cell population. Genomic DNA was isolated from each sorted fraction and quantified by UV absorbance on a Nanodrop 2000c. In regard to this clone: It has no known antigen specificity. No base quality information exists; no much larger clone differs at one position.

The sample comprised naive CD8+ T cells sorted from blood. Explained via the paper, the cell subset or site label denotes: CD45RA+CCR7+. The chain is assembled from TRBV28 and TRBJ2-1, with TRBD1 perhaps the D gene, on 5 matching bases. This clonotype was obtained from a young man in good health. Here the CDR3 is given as CATSGFNNEQFF. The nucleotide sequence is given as TGTGCCACTTCAGGGTTTAACAATGAGCAGTTCTTC. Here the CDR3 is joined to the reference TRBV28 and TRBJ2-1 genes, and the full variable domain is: DVKVTQSSRYLVKRTGEKVFLECVQDMDHENMFWYRQDPGLGLRLIYFSYDVKMKEKGDIPEGYSVSREKKERFSLILESASTNQTSMYLCATSGFNNEQFFGPGTRLTVL.